This passage covers 22 T cell receptor beta chains from one sample sequenced in a study of cytomegalovirus exposure and HLA in healthy donors. This PCR relied on a set of 60 Vbeta primers and 13 Jbeta primers. The repertoire was sequenced with immunoSEQ multiplex PCR; TCRdb's copy has only in-frame clones and lacks some. The sample has fewer than 100,000 clones, about 78% seen once; the top ten hold approximately 3.5%. Sequenced sample: PBMCs. The receptors were sampled from a man aged 40-49 years in good health and CMV-seronegative.

The V gene is TRBV10-3, the J gene TRBJ1-1, with D uncertain. V was pared by 2 bases and J by 1 base, with 14 bases between. The germline gives CDR1 ENHRY, CDR2 SYGVKD. CDR3 length equals 16 residues. The CDR3 sequence is CAISEGAGGRNTEAFF. CDR3 sequence (DNA): TGTGCCATCAGTGAGGGTGCCGGTGGTCGGAACACTGAAGCTTTCTTT.

The chain is built from TRBV10-1 and TRBJ1-5; D perhaps matches TRBD1 (6 bases). This CDR3 has 16 amino acids. With 0 bases removed from V and 2 bases from J, the gap between germline ends came to 11 bases. CDR1 is WNHNN and CDR2 is SYGVQD in the germline V gene (reference sequence). The CDR3, as DNA: TGCGCCAGCAGTGAGTCTGGGGGGGGCGGCAATCAGCCCCAGCATTTT. Translation gives CASSESGGGGNQPQHF.

The chain has TRBV28 and TRBJ1-5; TRBD1 is a possible D gene (5 bases). The CDR3 covers 14 residues. The V and J ends lost 3 bases and 3 bases respectively, with 9 bases between them. The germline gives CDR1 MDHEN, CDR2 SYDVKM. The CDR3 here is CASSLQDTNQPQHF. Here the CDR3 DNA reads TGTGCCAGCAGTTTGCAGGACACCAATCAGCCCCAGCATTTT.

The V call is TRBV12-5, the J call TRBJ2-3; 8 positions match TRBD1. This CDR3 has 16 amino acids. Trimming took 6 bases from V and 4 from J; bases not matched to a gene: 12. Per the germline V gene, CDR1 is LGHNT and CDR2 is FRNRAP. This chain's CDR3 is CASGPGTGPGADTQYF. CDR3 nucleotide sequence: TGTGCTAGTGGACCTGGGACAGGCCCTGGGGCAGATACGCAGTATTTT.

The chain recombines TRBV28 with TRBJ2-3; 13 bases match TRBD2. Germline CDR1 MDHEN, CDR2 SYDVKM. The CDR3 spans 16 residues. Losses at the gene ends were 10 bases for V and 2 bases for J; bases not matched to a gene: 9. CDR3 nucleotides: TGTGCCATATCCGGGACTAGCGGGATCCCCACAGATACGCAGTATTTT. Its translation: CAISGTSGIPTDTQYF.

The chain combines TRBV29-1 with TRBJ1-1; possibly TRBD1 for D (6 bases). Germline V gene lookup returns CDR1 SQVTM and CDR2 ANQGSEA. CDR3 length equals 15 residues. The germline V and J ends were trimmed by 6 bases and 8 bases, with 25 bases remaining between them. The CDR3 protein is CSVLLSQGKRWEAFF. The CDR3 coding sequence is TGCAGCGTACTCTTATCACAGGGTAAGAGGTGGGAAGCTTTCTTT.

This clone has just one count. This chain links TRBV28 with TRBJ1-1; TRBD1 is a possible D gene (6 bases). Trimming took off 8 bases at V and 8 bases at J, with 9 bases between the two ends. This CDR3 region has 10 residues. Germline CDR1 is MDHEN and CDR2 is SYDVKM. CDR3 sequence reads: CASVGAEAFF. Here the CDR3 DNA reads TGTGCCAGCGTGGGGGCCGAAGCTTTCTTT.

This rearrangement joins TRBV10-3 to TRBJ2-7; D is possibly TRBD1 (6 bases). The germline V gene has CDR1 ENHRY and CDR2 SYGVKD. The CDR3 is made up of 13 amino acids. Deletions cut 1 base from V and 5 bases from J, with 9 bases between. This chain's CDR3 is CAISEYRDNEQYF. CDR3 nucleotides: TGTGCCATCAGTGAGTACAGGGACAACGAGCAGTACTTC.

The V call is TRBV28, the J call TRBJ2-7, with 8 bases that match TRBD2. The length of the CDR3 is 13 residues. The trim removed 8 bases at V and 1 base at J, leaving 4 bases unmatched. CDR1 MDHEN and CDR2 SYDVKM come from the germline V gene. The CDR3 loop is CASLRGGSYEQYF. CDR3 DNA sequence: TGTGCCAGCCTACGGGGGGGGTCCTACGAGCAGTACTTC. Looking up the rest from reference TRBV28 and TRBJ2-7 gives the full variable domain: DVKVTQSSRYLVKRTGEKVFLECVQDMDHENMFWYRQDPGLGLRLIYFSYDVKMKEKGDIPEGYSVSREKKERFSLILESASTNQTSMYLCASLRGGSYEQYFGPGTRLTVT.

The J gene is TRBJ2-5, the V gene TRBV6-1; a weak D match, TRBD1 (6 bases). Germline loops: CDR1 MNHNS, CDR2 SASEGT. The CDR3 loop spans 14 amino acids. Trimming left V 8 bases short and J 4 bases short, with 17 bases between. CDR3 protein: CASGRGNKGETQYF. The CDR3 DNA reads TGTGCCAGCGGAAGGGGGAATAAGGGAGAGACCCAGTACTTC.

This chain uses TRBV5-1 with TRBJ2-6; maybe TRBD1 (5 bases). Germline CDR1 and CDR2: SGHRS and YFSETQ. This CDR3 comprises 16 residues. V lost 4 bases and J lost 0, with 11 bases in between. CDR3 sequence: CASSHRPPSGANVLTF. The CDR3, as DNA: TGCGCCAGCAGCCACAGGCCCCCCTCTGGGGCCAACGTCCTGACTTTC.

The chain carries TRBV7-8 and TRBJ1-6, with D possibly matching TRBD1 (6 bases). In germline, CDR1 is SGHVS, CDR2 FQNEAQ. V dropped 1 base and J dropped 10 bases, with 8 bases sitting between them. CDR3 length: 13 residues. CDR3 region: CASSLGTASPLHF. DNA of the CDR3: TGTGCCAGCAGCTTAGGGACAGCCTCACCCCTCCACTTT.

The gene calls are TRBV7-3 and TRBJ2-6, with 8 bases identical to TRBD1. CDR1 and CDR2 from the germline V gene are SGHTA and FQGTGA. The ends lost 5 bases at V and 6 bases at J; junction bases unmatched: 9. There are 16 residues in the CDR3. CDR3 region: CASSAQGAKLANVLTF. Here the CDR3 DNA reads TGTGCCAGCAGCGCTCAGGGGGCAAAACTGGCCAACGTCCTGACTTTC.

There are a few counts of this clone. The chain employs TRBV5-4 and TRBJ2-5; 8 bases are a match to TRBD1. The end of the DNA is better explained by TRBJ2-7, so the J call may be wrong. Germline CDR1 reads SGHNT; CDR2 reads YYREEE (reference sequence). The CDR3 contains 15 residues. This CDR3 is CASSRTGTLRGEQYF. Here the CDR3 DNA reads TGTGCCAGCAGCCGGACAGGGACTCTTAGGGGCGAGCAGTACTTC.

The chain employs TRBV11-3 and TRBJ2-7; tentatively, D is TRBD1 (6 bases). This CDR3 has 13 amino acids. The V and J ends lost 4 bases and 5 bases respectively, with 12 bases between them. The V gene's germline CDR1 is SGHNT and CDR2 YENEEA. The CDR3 sequence is CASSSTGADEQYF. DNA of the CDR3: TGTGCCAGCAGCTCGACAGGTGCGGACGAGCAGTACTTC.

This chain connects TRBV6-4 to TRBJ2-1; TRBD2 agrees at 10 bases. V gave up 4 bases and J gave up 4 bases; unmatched junction bases: 7. The CDR3 extends over 16 amino acids. Germline lookup yields CDR1 MRHNA and CDR2 SNTAGT. The CDR3 DNA follows: TGTGCCAGCAGTGGGTCCGGGACTAGCGTATACAATGAGCAGTTCTTC. Amino acids: CASSGSGTSVYNEQFF.

This clone occurred once. The chain combines TRBV28 with TRBJ2-3; TRBD2 is a possible D gene (6 bases). Germline V gene data show CDR1 as MDHEN and CDR2 as SYDVKM. The CDR3 is 16 residues long. Trimming removed 5 bases at V and 1 base at J, with 16 bases between. CDR3 residues: CASSPYGRFGTDTQYF. The CDR3 nucleotides are TGTGCCAGCAGTCCCTACGGGAGATTTGGCACAGATACGCAGTATTTT.

The V gene is TRBV18, the J gene TRBJ1-1; 8 bases align to TRBD1. The trim removed 5 bases at V and 1 base at J, leaving 3 bases unmatched. This CDR3 is built from 14 residues. CDR1 and CDR2 from the germline V gene are KGHSH and LQKENI. This chain's CDR3 is CASSTGTGNTEAFF. The CDR3 nucleotides read TGTGCCAGCTCAACCGGGACAGGGAACACTGAAGCTTTCTTT.

The rearrangement links TRBV11-2 to TRBJ2-1; D not resolved. V lost 1 base, J lost 0 bases, and 10 bases lay in between. This CDR3 is 16 amino acids long. Germline loops: CDR1 SGHAT, CDR2 FQNNGV. The CDR3 DNA reads as TGTGCCAGCAGCTTAGGTGGCAAAAGCTCCTACAATGAGCAGTTCTTC. This translates into CASSLGGKSSYNEQFF. The full variable domain, rest sourced from reference TRBV11-2 and TRBJ2-1, is EAGVAQSPRYKIIEKRQSVAFWCNPISGHATLYWYQQILGQGPKLLIQFQNNGVVDDSQLPKDRFSAERLKGVDSTLKIQPAKLEDSAVYLCASSLGGKSSYNEQFFGPGTRLTVL.

This clone was detected only a few times. As DNA, the CDR3 is TGTGCCAGCTCACCACGTCCCACGGGGAAGAATCAGCCCCAGCATTTT. This gives the protein CASSPRPTGKNQPQHF. V and J are TRBV18 and TRBJ1-5; no reliable D call. The V end lost 1 base, the J end lost 4 bases, and 14 bases lay between the germline ends. Germline V CDR1 and CDR2: KGHSH, LQKENI. CDR3 length: 16 residues. Supplemented by reference TRBV18 and TRBJ1-5, the full variable domain reads NAGVMQNPRHLVRRRGQEARLRCSPMKGHSHVYWYRQLPEEGLKFMVYLQKENIIDESGMPKERFSAEFPKEGPSILRIQQVVRGDSAAYFCASSPRPTGKNQPQHFGDGTRLSIL.

There are a few counts of this clone. Other DNA sequences in the same sample also yield this CDR3. The V call is TRBV29-1, the J call TRBJ1-5; D not resolved. Trimming cost V 6 bases and J 2 bases, with 8 bases left between them. This CDR3 is built from 12 residues. Germline-derived CDR1 and CDR2 are SQVTM and ANQGSEA. Here the CDR3 reads CSVGEGNQPQHF. For the CDR3, the DNA is TGCAGCGTCGGGGAGGGCAATCAGCCCCAGCATTTT. The variable domain in full, completed from reference TRBV29-1 and TRBJ1-5, reads SAVISQKPSRDICQRGTSLTIQCQVDSQVTMMFWYRQQPGQSLTLIATANQGSEATYESGFVIDKFPISRPNLTFSTLTVSNMSPEDSSIYLCSVGEGNQPQHFGDGTRLSIL.

The rearrangement joins TRBV7-2 to TRBJ2-7; the match to TRBD2 covers 12 bases. This CDR3 contains 16 residues. CDR1 is SGHTA and CDR2 is FQGNSA in the germline V gene. V lost 4 bases, J lost 2 bases, and 6 bases stayed unmatched. In nucleotides, the CDR3 is TGTGCCAGCAGCTCCTCTAGCGGGGGGGCTCCCTACGAGCAGTACTTC. Translation gives CASSSSSGGAPYEQYF.